The entry that follows covers one T cell receptor beta chain sequence. This clonotype has more than one count but fewer than ten. Its antigen remains unidentified. One base away there is no much larger clone; base qualities are not given. V was cut back by 0 bases and J by 7 bases, leaving a gap of 13 bases between them. The CDR3 runs 15 amino acids, cysteine and phenylalanine included. The retained sequence is limited to the CDR3, 45 bases, with the frame set at the first base. Reading the germline V gene gives CDR1 SGDLS and CDR2 YYNGEE. The library was made by PCR. Instrument used: Illumina HiSeq 2500. Unique molecular identifiers were incorporated into TCR beta cDNA libraries to reduce PCR and sequencing biases. Per 1 to 10 million input T cells, roughly 0.5 million cDNA molecules were obtained, such that each molecule approximated one T cell. Patient libraries were prepared and sequenced with the same protocol used for the earlier healthy control dataset. Within a given batch, samples were prepared together, multiplexed and sequenced on the same HiSeq lane. In the authors' own workflow: MIGEC was used to process the raw barcoded reads, and molecular identifier groups with only a single read were discarded before consensus assembly and CDR3 extraction. VDJtools was used for post-analysis of the clonotype tables, with diversity normalized by down-sampling every dataset to the smallest sample size. In repertoire overlap clustering, CDR3 amino acid sequences, but not nucleotide sequences, were matched to correct batch-related cross-sample contamination. The public reads were reprocessed in TCRdb via fastp at Q25 and MiXCR, keeping in-frame beta chains. One record per CDR3 amino acid sequence lists the most common genes and DNA. These V and J calls rely on TCRdb rather than the paper's analysis. Recorded for this sample are 700,000 to 800,000 distinct CDR3 sequences; roughly 27% of them occurred a single time. The ten largest make up more than 0.55% of the sample.

To demonstrate the VDJtools post-analysis software, TCR beta repertoires were profiled from the peripheral blood of about 14 young patients with multiple sclerosis. The patients with multiple sclerosis were children and adolescents between about 6 and 17 years of age. This entry comes from a study of post-analysis software for immune sequencing data (dated by TCRdb to the mid-2010s). Concerning the study at large: Recorded disease courses included relapsing-remitting, secondary progressive and progressive-relapsing multiple sclerosis, with some patients lacking subtype annotation. The multiple sclerosis patient repertoires were compared with under 13 previously published healthy control repertoires from donors aged roughly 6 to 27 years. A subset of samples was prepared in parallel using single-end sample barcoding, then pooled and co-amplified after Illumina adapter ligation.

Results and caveats for the whole study, not just this receptor: The multiple sclerosis patient group was slightly younger than the control group. About 5 TRBV segments, including TRBV5-6, TRBV5-1 and TRBV20-1, were significantly more frequent in patients than controls. Direct clustering with F measure showed strong co-clustering of samples prepared in the same batch, prompting a batch-effect correction. Compared with controls, multiple sclerosis patients had significantly lower normalized Chao1 diversity, a finding suggesting substantial peripheral T-cell clonal expansion.

Sequenced input: blood. The chain joins TRBV9 to TRBJ1-4, and TRBD1 may be the D gene, going by 6 matching bases. This receptor was identified in a girl aged 10 to 17 with multiple sclerosis. The DNA sequence is as follows: TGTGCCAGCAGCGTAGATCCCACAGGGAGTGAAAAACTGTTTTTT. The encoded protein is CASSVDPTGSEKLFF.